The 8 T cell receptor beta chains in this list originate from one sample, sequenced in a study of T cells in Graves' hyperthyroidism and ophthalmopathy. Amplification of TCR beta CDR3 regions was performed using RNA transcripts as template. First-round RT-PCR targeting the TCR CDR3 was performed with the HTBI primer set. TCRdb called the multiplex PCR reads again in MiXCR, with one record for every CDR3 protein. The sample shows roughly 240,000 distinct CDR3 sequences, roughly 15% of them seen only once. Sequenced: blood. The source is a woman under 30 with Graves' ophthalmopathy.

On this clonotype: A much larger clone is a single base away; this may be a read error. V gene TRBV9 combines with J gene TRBJ2-3; 9 bases align to TRBD2. Germline V gene sequence: CDR1 SGDLS, CDR2 YYNGEE. This CDR3 contains 17 residues. CDR3 DNA sequence: TGTGCCAGCAGCTCACTCGGCGGGGGGGCTAGCATAGATACGCAGTATTTT. Residues: CASSSLGGGASIDTQYF.

This clonotype was observed many times. This chain connects TRBV7-2 to TRBJ2-3; D remains unclear. V lost 2 bases and J lost 2, with 11 bases in between. CDR1 SGHTA and CDR2 FQGNSA come from the germline V gene. The CDR3 runs to 15 residues. The chain's CDR3 is CASSLLWRNTDTQYF. The CDR3 DNA sequence: TGTGCCAGCAGCTTACTTTGGCGGAACACAGATACGCAGTATTTT.

This clonotype was counted many times. The CDR3 coding sequence is TGTGCCAGCAGCCCTCGGGGACTAGCGGGAGGGGATACGCAGTATTTT. As protein: CASSPRGLAGGDTQYF. J is TRBJ2-3 and V is TRBV9; 16 positions agree with TRBD2. V shed 4 bases, J shed 6 bases, and the junction held 5 bases outside the gene matches. Germline-derived CDR1 and CDR2 are SGDLS and YYNGEE. The CDR3 totals 16 residues.

This clonotype was seen at least ten times. The chain links TRBV20-1 to TRBJ2-1; 15 bases line up with TRBD2. V was pared by 3 bases and J by 6 bases, with 3 bases of the junction left unmatched. The CDR3 consists of 15 residues. Germline values: CDR1 DFQATT, CDR2 SNEGSKA (reference sequence). The CDR3 here is CSASQGLAGGNEQFF. The CDR3 bases are TGCAGTGCTAGCCAGGGACTAGCGGGAGGCAATGAGCAGTTCTTC.

This clonotype was seen many times. This chain joins TRBV2 and TRBJ2-1; 8 bases are shared with TRBD1. Looked up from germline, CDR1 is SNHLY and CDR2 is FYNNEI. J gave up 4 bases and V 6 bases, and 5 bases lay outside the gene matches. The CDR3 sequence is 14 residues long. DNA for the CDR3: TGTGCCAGCAGGGGGACAGGATCTTACAATGAGCAGTTCTTC. Amino acids: CASRGTGSYNEQFF.

In its sample, this clonotype was seen many times. The J gene is TRBJ2-7, the V gene TRBV27; 8 positions match TRBD2. V dropped 7 bases and J dropped 6; count of bases not matched to a gene: 11. The CDR3 length is 14 residues. Germline V gene sequence: CDR1 MNHEY, CDR2 SMNVEV (reference sequence). CDR3 amino acids: CASTRVAGGVEQYF. CDR3 bases: TGTGCCAGCACCCGGGTGGCGGGAGGAGTCGAGCAGTACTTC.

This clonotype was seen at least ten times. The V call is TRBV28, the J call TRBJ2-1; 10 nucleotides align to TRBD2. The CDR3 has 15 residues. From germline, CDR1 is MDHEN and CDR2 SYDVKM. V lost 6 bases to trimming and J lost 6 bases; unmatched junction nucleotides: 8. CDR3 amino acids: CASRPRLAGSNEQFF. CDR3 in DNA: TGTGCCAGCAGACCCCGACTAGCGGGTTCCAATGAGCAGTTCTTC.

In this sample, this clonotype turned up a few times. The chain links TRBV11-2 to TRBJ2-2; D is unclear. The CDR3 covers 17 residues. The germline gives CDR1 SGHAT, CDR2 FQNNGV. V was pared by 5 bases and J by 0 bases, with 16 bases between. The CDR3 reads CASSAHRVRSNTGELFF. DNA for the CDR3: TGTGCCAGCAGCGCCCACCGGGTCAGGTCGAACACCGGGGAGCTGTTTTTT. Complete variable domain (other parts from reference TRBV11-2 and TRBJ2-2): EAGVAQSPRYKIIEKRQSVAFWCNPISGHATLYWYQQILGQGPKLLIQFQNNGVVDDSQLPKDRFSAERLKGVDSTLKIQPAKLEDSAVYLCASSAHRVRSNTGELFFGEGSRLTVL.